This T cell receptor beta chain was retrieved from a study of T cells after yellow fever vaccination (dated by TCRdb to about 2019). In the study overall: The SMART-Seq v4 Ultra Low Input RNA kit was used to prepare libraries from fractions with low cell numbers. To track T-cell clones before and after primary and booster YFV17D yellow fever vaccination, bulk TCR alpha and beta repertoires were sequenced longitudinally. Two healthy male donors made up the cohort, one aged 18 to 30 years and the other aged 30 to 40 years. Blood was drawn at multiple timepoints before and after primary and secondary immunization, with bulk PBMC replicates and cell subsets isolated. Broad study findings and their caveats: The secondary T-cell response was weaker than the primary response but faster, peaking on day 5 instead of day 15. Because the study included only a couple of donors, the extent to which the findings can be generalized is limited. A small fraction of clonotypes appeared in both the CD4 and CD8 compartments, likely as a result of convergent recombination. Most clones expanded after primary vaccination (96% of CD4 and 80% to 90% of CD8) were re-detected after the booster, suggesting that broad memory maintenance occurred. FACS-sorted repertoires could contain abundant contaminating clonotypes from the bulk population, so computational filtering was required.

About this clonotype: Its antigen is currently not known. No base quality information exists; no much larger clone differs at one position.

In the paper's terms, the treatment or condition label means: live attenuated yellow fever vaccine strain. Two biological replicates of bulk PBMCs were collected at each blood-draw timepoint. A standard Ficoll-Paque protocol was used to isolate PBMCs from peripheral blood. TriZol was used to extract RNA from bulk PBMCs, CD4 and CD8 fractions, and dextramer-positive and dextramer-negative fractions. Sequencing instrument: Illumina NovaSeq 6000. TCR cDNA was made using 5'RACE template switching, a step that added a universal primer site and unique molecular identifiers. Priming for cDNA synthesis came from both the TCR alpha and TCR beta constant segments. Library amplification used two PCR steps, and the second PCR step added sample barcodes and sequencing adapters. Libraries were sequenced on Illumina HiSeq 2500 (2x100 bp) or NovaSeq (2x150 bp). The study's processing was this. MIGEC was used to demultiplex reads and collapse the reads into UMI consensus sequences, and MiXCR was used for V(D)J alignment. Vaccine-responding clonotypes were identified with edgeR using replicate PBMC samples, with FDR below 0.01 and a log2 fold change above 5 up to day 15 being required. Each bulk clonotype was labeled CD4 or CD8 based on which sequenced repertoire, CD4 or CD8, contained the clonotype at higher abundance. TCRdb reworked the public reads: Q25 trimming with fastp, MiXCR clone assembly, productive beta chains retained. Merged by CDR3 protein, the rows form single entries marked with the most common genes and DNA. The V and J calls and clone size come from TCRdb's table, not from the authors' own analysis. For this sample there are hundreds of thousands of distinct CDR3 sequences; around 3.6% appear just once. Jointly, the top ten make up less than 25% of the sample.

V drops 5 bases and J drops 4 bases, leaving 20 bases in between. The germline V gene sets CDR1 to SGHTA and CDR2 to FQGNSA. Reading from cysteine to phenylalanine, the CDR3 counts 17 amino acids. Kept here is only the CDR3 DNA, which spans 51 bases and is read in frame from base 1. The receptor chain draws on TRBV7-2 and TRBJ1-4, with the D gene not confidently named. The material was PBMCs, obtained on the day of the yellow fever booster vaccination. This clonotype was sampled from a man between 18 and 29 years old who received the YFV17D yellow fever vaccine. The nucleotides read TGTGCCAGCAGCCCGCGACGAGGACTATACTATAATGAAAAACTGTTTTTT. Its coded protein is CASSPRRGLYYNEKLFF.